This T cell receptor beta chain appears in the sequencing data of a study of blood T cell repertoires in COVID-19. V shed 5 bases and J shed 2 bases, with 22 bases lying between them. The CDR3 runs 17 residues. In germline, CDR1 is SGHNT, CDR2 YENEEA. Data came from immunoSEQ multiplex PCR; TCRdb stores just in-frame clones and leaves some out. The table has under 350,000 clones, 70% to 90% seen once. The TCR was taken from a woman aged 40-49 years with acute COVID-19. Sample: PBMCs or T cells enriched from blood (not recorded which). The V gene is TRBV11-3, the J gene TRBJ2-7, with D perhaps matching TRBD2 (7 bases). The CDR3, as DNA: TGTGCCAGCAGCAAAACTCCCCTAGCGGAGGGGGCCTACGAGCAGTACTTC. This translates into CASSKTPLAEGAYEQYF.